This T cell receptor (beta chain) was recovered during a study of T cells in Graves' hyperthyroidism and ophthalmopathy. In this sample, this clonotype turned up a few times. As yet, its antigen is unknown. Notes on the study in general: Ophthalmopathy was predicted by the model a median of approximately 6 months ahead of onset.

What was amplified from RNA transcripts were TCR beta CDR3 regions. With the HTBI primer set, the TCR CDR3 went through a first round of RT-PCR. TCRdb re-analysed the multiplex PCR reads in MiXCR, keeping a single row per CDR3 protein. The sample has 450,000 to 600,000 distinct CDR3 sequences, 13% to 15% seen once; the top ten hold over 11%. Diagnoses were established using clinical symptoms, serum thyroxine and TRAb, thyroid ultrasound and orbital computed tomography. Trimming shortened V by 0 bases and J by 2 bases, and 9 bases separated the two germline ends. The CDR3 has 14 residues. CDR1 and CDR2 from the germline V gene are SGDLS and YYNGEE.

Source material: blood. The sequence came from a woman aged 40 to 49 with Graves' hyperthyroidism. The chain is built from TRBV9 and TRBJ2-7, with D possibly being TRBD1 (5 bases). CDR3 in amino acids: CASSVGDSTYEQYF. The DNA for the CDR3 is TGTGCCAGCAGCGTAGGAGACAGTACCTACGAGCAGTACTTC. Full variable domain (outside the CDR3, taken from reference TRBV9 and TRBJ2-7): DSGVTQTPKHLITATGQRVTLRCSPRSGDLSVYWYQQSLDQGLQFLIQYYNGEERAKGNILERFSAQQFPDLHSELNLSSLELGDSALYFCASSVGDSTYEQYFGPGTRLTVT.